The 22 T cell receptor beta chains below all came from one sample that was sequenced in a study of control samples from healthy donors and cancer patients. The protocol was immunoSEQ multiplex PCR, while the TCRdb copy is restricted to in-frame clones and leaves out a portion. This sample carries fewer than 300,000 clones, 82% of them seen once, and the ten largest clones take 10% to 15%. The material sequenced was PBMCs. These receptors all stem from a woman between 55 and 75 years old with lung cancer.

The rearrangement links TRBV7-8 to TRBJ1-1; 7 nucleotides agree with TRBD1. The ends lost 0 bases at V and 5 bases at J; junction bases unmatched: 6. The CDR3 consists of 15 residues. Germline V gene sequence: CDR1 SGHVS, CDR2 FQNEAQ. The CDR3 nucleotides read TGTGCCAGCAGCTTAGCCAGGGGGGGTGAAACTGAAGCTTTCTTT. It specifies CASSLARGGETEAFF.

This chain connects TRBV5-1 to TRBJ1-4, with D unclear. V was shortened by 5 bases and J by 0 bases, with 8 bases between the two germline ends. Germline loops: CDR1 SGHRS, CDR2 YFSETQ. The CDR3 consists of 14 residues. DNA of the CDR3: TGCGCCAGCAGTCGGGATGCAACTAATGAAAAACTGTTTTTT. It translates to CASSRDATNEKLFF.

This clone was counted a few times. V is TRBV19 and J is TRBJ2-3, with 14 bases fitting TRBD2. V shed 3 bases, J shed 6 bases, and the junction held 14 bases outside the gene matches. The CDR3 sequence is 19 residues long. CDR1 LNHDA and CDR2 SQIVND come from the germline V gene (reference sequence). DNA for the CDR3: TGTGCCAGTAGTATTCGTGGGACGGGACTAGCGGGAGTGTTGGATACGCAGTATTTT. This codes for CASSIRGTGLAGVLDTQYF.

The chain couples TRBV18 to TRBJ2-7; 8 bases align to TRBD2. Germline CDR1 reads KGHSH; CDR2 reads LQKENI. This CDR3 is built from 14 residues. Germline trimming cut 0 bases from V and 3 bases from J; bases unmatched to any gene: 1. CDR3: CASSPPGGVYEQYF. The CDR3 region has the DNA TGTGCCAGCTCACCACCCGGGGGGGTCTACGAGCAGTACTTC.

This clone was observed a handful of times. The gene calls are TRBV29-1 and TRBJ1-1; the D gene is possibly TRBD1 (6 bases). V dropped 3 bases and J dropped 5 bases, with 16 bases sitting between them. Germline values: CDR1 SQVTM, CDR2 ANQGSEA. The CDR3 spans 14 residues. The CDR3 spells CSVDGRGARTEAFF. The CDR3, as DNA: TGCAGCGTTGACGGGCGGGGGGCGAGGACTGAAGCTTTCTTT.

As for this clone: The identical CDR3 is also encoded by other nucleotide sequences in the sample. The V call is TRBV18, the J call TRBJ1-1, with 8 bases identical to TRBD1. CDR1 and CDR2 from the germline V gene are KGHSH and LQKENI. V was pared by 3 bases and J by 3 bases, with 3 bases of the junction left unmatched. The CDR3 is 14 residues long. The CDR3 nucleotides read TGTGCCAGCTCACCGTTGACAGGGGACACTGAAGCTTTCTTT. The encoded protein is CASSPLTGDTEAFF.

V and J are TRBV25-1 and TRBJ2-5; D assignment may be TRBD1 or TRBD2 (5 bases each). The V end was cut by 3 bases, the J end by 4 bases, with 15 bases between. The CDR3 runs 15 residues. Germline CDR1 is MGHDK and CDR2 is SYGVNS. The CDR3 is CASSDVLGGGETQYF. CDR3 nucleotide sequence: TGTGCCAGCAGTGACGTACTAGGTGGGGGAGAGACCCAGTACTTC.

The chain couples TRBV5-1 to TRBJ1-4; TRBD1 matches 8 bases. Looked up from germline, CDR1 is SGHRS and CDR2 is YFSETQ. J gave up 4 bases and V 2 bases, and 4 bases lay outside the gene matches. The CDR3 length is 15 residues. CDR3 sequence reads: CASSLTRGRNEKLFF. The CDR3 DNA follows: TGCGCCAGCAGCTTAACCAGGGGGCGTAATGAAAAACTGTTTTTT.

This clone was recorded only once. CDR3 region: CASSESHYEQYF. CDR3 nucleotides: TGTGCCAGCAGTGAATCCCACTACGAGCAGTACTTC. This rearrangement joins TRBV6-1 to TRBJ2-7, with unresolved D. V was trimmed by 2 bases and J by 3 bases, leaving 5 bases between them. The CDR3 totals 12 residues. Germline-derived CDR1 and CDR2 are MNHNS and SASEGT.

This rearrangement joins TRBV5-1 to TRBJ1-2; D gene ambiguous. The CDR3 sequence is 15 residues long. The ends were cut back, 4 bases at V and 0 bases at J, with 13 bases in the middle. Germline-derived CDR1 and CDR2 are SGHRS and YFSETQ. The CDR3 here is CASSISTLANYGYTF. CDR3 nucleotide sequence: TGCGCCAGCAGCATTTCCACTTTAGCTAACTATGGCTACACCTTC.

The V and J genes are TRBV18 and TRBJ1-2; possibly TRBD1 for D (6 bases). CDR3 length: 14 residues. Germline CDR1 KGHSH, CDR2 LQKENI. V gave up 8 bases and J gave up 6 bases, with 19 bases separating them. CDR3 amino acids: CASLLQGGMNGYTF. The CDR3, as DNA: TGTGCCAGCCTGCTACAGGGTGGAATGAATGGCTACACCTTC.

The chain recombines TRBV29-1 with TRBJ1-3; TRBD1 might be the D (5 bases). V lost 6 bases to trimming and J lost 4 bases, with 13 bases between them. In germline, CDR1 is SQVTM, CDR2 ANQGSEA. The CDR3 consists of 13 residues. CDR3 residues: CSVSTGIGNTIYF. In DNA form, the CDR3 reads TGCAGCGTCTCAACAGGAATCGGAAACACCATATATTTT. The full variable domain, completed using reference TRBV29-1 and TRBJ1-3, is SAVISQKPSRDICQRGTSLTIQCQVDSQVTMMFWYRQQPGQSLTLIATANQGSEATYESGFVIDKFPISRPNLTFSTLTVSNMSPEDSSIYLCSVSTGIGNTIYFGEGSWLTVV.

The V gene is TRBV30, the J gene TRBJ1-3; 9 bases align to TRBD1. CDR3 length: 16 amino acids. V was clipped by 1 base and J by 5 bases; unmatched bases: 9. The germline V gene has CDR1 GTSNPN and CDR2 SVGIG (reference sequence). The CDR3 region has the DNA TGTGCCTGGAGTGATTACAGGGGGCAAGATAGAAACACCATATATTTT. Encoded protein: CAWSDYRGQDRNTIYF.

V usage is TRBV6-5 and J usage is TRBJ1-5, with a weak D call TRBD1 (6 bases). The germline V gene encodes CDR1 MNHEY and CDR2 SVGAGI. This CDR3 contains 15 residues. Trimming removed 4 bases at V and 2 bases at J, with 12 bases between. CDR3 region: CASSSRGVGNQPQHF. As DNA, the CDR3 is TGTGCCAGCAGTTCCAGGGGAGTTGGCAATCAGCCCCAGCATTTT.

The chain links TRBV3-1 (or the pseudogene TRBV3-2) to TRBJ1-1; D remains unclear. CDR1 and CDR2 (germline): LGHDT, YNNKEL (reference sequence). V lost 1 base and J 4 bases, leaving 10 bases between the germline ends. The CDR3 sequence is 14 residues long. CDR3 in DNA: TGTGCCAGCAGCCAAGCGGGCCCGGGCACTGAAGCTTTCTTT. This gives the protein CASSQAGPGTEAFF.

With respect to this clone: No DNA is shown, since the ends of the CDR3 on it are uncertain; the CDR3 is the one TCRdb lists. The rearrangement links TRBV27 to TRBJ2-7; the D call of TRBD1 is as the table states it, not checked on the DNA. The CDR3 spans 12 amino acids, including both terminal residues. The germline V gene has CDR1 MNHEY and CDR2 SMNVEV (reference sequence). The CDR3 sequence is CASSFGGGTVNF.

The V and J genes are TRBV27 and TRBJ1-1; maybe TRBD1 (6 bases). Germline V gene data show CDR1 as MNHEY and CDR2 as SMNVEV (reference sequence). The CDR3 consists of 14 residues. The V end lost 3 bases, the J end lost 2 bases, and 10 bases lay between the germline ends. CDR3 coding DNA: TGTGCCAGCAGTTTCGGGACATCAAACACTGAAGCTTTCTTT. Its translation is CASSFGTSNTEAFF.

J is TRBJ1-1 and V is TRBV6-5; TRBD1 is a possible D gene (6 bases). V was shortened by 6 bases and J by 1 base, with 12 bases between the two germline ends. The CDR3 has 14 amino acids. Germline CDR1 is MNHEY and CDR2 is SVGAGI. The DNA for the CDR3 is TGTGCCAGCAGATTGACAGGTGCGAACACTGAAGCTTTCTTT. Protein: CASRLTGANTEAFF.

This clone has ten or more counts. DNA of the CDR3: TGTGCCAGCAGTGAAGCAGAAGGGAGCGGCTACACCTTC. Residues: CASSEAEGSGYTF. This sequence joins TRBV2 and TRBJ1-2, with unresolved D. This CDR3 comprises 13 residues. Germline loops: CDR1 SNHLY, CDR2 FYNNEI. Deletions cut 0 bases from V and 8 bases from J, with 10 bases between.

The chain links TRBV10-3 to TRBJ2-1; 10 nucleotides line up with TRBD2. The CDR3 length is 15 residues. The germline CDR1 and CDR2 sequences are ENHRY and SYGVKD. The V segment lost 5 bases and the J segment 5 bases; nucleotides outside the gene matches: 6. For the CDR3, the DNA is TGTGCCATCAGTCGTCTAGCGGGAGTAGACAATGAGCAGTTCTTC. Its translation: CAISRLAGVDNEQFF.

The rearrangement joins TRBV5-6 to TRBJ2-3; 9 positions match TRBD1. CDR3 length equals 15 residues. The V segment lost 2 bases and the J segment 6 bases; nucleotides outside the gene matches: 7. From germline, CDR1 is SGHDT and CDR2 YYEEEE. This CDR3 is CASSFGQGLIDTQYF. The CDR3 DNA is TGTGCCAGCAGCTTTGGACAGGGGCTCATCGATACGCAGTATTTT.

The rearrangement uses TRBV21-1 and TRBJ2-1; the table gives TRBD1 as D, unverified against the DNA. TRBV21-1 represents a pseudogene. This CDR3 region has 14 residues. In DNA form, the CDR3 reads TGTGCCAGCAGCAAAGCCGGGACACCCAATGAGCAGTTCTTC. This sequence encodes CASSKAGTPNEQFF.